The next 21 T cell receptor beta chains were all read from a single sample in a study of T cells after yellow fever vaccination. TCRdb re-called the 5' RACE reads with MiXCR, one entry per CDR3 protein. The table records about 510,000 distinct CDR3 sequences, 21% of them present only once. The source material was PBMCs, sampled less than 25 days after the first yellow fever vaccination. The source is a young man who received the YFV17D yellow fever vaccine.

This chain connects TRBV6-1 to TRBJ1-1, with TRBD1 identical over 9 bases. The CDR3 contains 15 residues. The V and J ends lost 4 bases and 4 bases, in that order; junction bases with no gene match: 7. Germline loops: CDR1 MNHNS, CDR2 SASEGT. CDR3 DNA: TGTGCCAGCAGTGGGATACAGGGGGCAGGCACTGAAGCTTTCTTT. It is translated as CASSGIQGAGTEAFF.

The J gene is TRBJ1-5, the V gene TRBV4-2, with D possibly matching TRBD1 (5 bases). V was pared by 0 bases and J by 5 bases, with 14 bases between. Germline loops: CDR1 LGHNA, CDR2 YNFKEQ. This CDR3 region has 16 residues. CDR3: CASSQEAGSADQPQHF. For the CDR3, the DNA is TGTGCCAGCAGCCAAGAGGCAGGGAGCGCGGATCAGCCCCAGCATTTT.

This clonotype was detected only a few times. The rearrangement joins TRBV7-9 to TRBJ2-7, with a weak D call TRBD2 (6 bases). V lost 5 bases, J lost 5 bases, and 13 bases lay in between. The CDR3 loop spans 13 amino acids. The germline V gene encodes CDR1 SEHNR and CDR2 FQNEAQ (reference sequence). CDR3 nucleotides: TGTGCCAGCAGCATCCGGGGGTCCCACGAGCAGTACGTC. It yields the protein CASSIRGSHEQYV.

This chain uses TRBV10-2 with TRBJ2-1; 10 bases align to TRBD2. V lost 2 bases, J lost 5 bases, and 6 bases stayed unmatched. The germline gives CDR1 WSHSY, CDR2 SAAADI. This CDR3 is built from 16 residues. The CDR3: CASSEGLAGANNEQFF. CDR3 nucleotides: TGCGCCAGCAGTGAGGGTCTAGCGGGGGCCAACAATGAGCAGTTCTTC.

This rearrangement joins TRBV7-9 to TRBJ1-1; perhaps TRBD1 as D (6 bases). Germline CDR1 SEHNR, CDR2 FQNEAQ (reference sequence). CDR3 size: 13 residues. Deletions cut 5 bases from V and 8 bases from J, with 15 bases between. CDR3 in DNA: TGTGCCAGCAGCCAAACCCCAGGGGCCGAAGCTTTCTTT. Translation gives CASSQTPGAEAFF.

This clonotype was observed many times. Sequence at one end of the junction differs from germline and may be a read error. The chain joins TRBV5-1 to TRBJ1-2, with D uncertain. Germline values: CDR1 SGHRS, CDR2 YFSETQ. The CDR3 is 14 amino acids. The CDR3 region is CASSLDGSNYGYTF. CDR3 coding DNA: TGTGCCAGCAGCTTAGACGGATCTAACTATGGCTACACCTTC.

This chain links TRBV6-5 with TRBJ1-5; no firm D call. This CDR3 is 13 amino acids long. The V and J ends lost 0 bases and 6 bases respectively, with 6 bases between them. From germline, CDR1 is MNHEY and CDR2 SVGAGI. The CDR3 bases are TGTGCCAGCAGTTACTCGGGTCTTCAGCCCCAGCATTTT. Protein product: CASSYSGLQPQHF.

The J gene is TRBJ1-5, the V gene TRBV6-2 or TRBV6-3, with D perhaps TRBD1 (5 bases). CDR3 size: 15 residues. The germline gives CDR1 MNHEY, CDR2 SVGEGT. Trimming stripped 6 bases from V and 6 bases from J, with 18 bases between. DNA of the CDR3: TGTGCCAGCAGCTTTTACGGGGGGGGGTCTCAGCCCCAGCATTTT. Translation gives CASSFYGGGSQPQHF.

The chain joins TRBV7-8 to TRBJ2-1, with a possible D match to TRBD1 (5 bases). V was shortened by 4 bases and J by 8 bases, with 30 bases between the two germline ends. CDR1 SGHVS and CDR2 FQNEAQ come from the germline V gene. This CDR3 is 19 amino acids long. CDR3 loop: CASSSGRAEDWARADEQFF. CDR3 in DNA: TGTGCCAGCAGCTCCGGTCGCGCAGAAGATTGGGCCAGGGCCGATGAGCAGTTCTTC.

In this sample, this clonotype turned up a few times. The chain uses TRBV7-3 and TRBJ1-1, with D possibly TRBD1 on 5 matching bases. V was cut by 1 base and J by 4 bases, with 13 bases left in between. This CDR3 region has 15 residues. In germline, CDR1 is SGHTA, CDR2 FQGTGA. CDR3 DNA: TGTGCCAGCAGCTTAAGAGTGGGGGTCGGCACTGAAGCTTTCTTT. It translates to CASSLRVGVGTEAFF. Using reference TRBV7-3 and TRBJ1-1 for the parts outside the CDR3, the full variable domain is GAGVSQTPSNKVTEKGKYVELRCDPISGHTALYWYRQSLGQGPEFLIYFQGTGAADDSGLPNDRFFAVRPEGSVSTLKIQRTERGDSAVYLCASSLRVGVGTEAFFGQGTRLTVV.

The chain uses TRBV20-1 and TRBJ1-5, with 7 bases fitting TRBD1. The germline gives CDR1 DFQATT, CDR2 SNEGSKA (reference sequence). This CDR3 has 14 residues. V dropped 6 bases and J dropped 1; count of bases not matched to a gene: 6. In nucleotides, the CDR3 is TGCAGTGCGAGACAGGGAGGGAGCAATCAGCCCCAGCATTTT. Its protein product is CSARQGGSNQPQHF.

The CDR3 is CASSFVLLYFRNEQFF. The CDR3 DNA sequence: TGTGCCAGCAGCTTCGTTTTACTGTATTTTAGGAATGAGCAGTTCTTC. The chain carries TRBV7-2 and TRBJ2-1; D is ambiguous. The CDR3 runs 16 residues. CDR1 SGHTA and CDR2 FQGNSA come from the germline V gene. V gave up 3 bases and J gave up 7 bases, with 19 bases separating them.

This clonotype is a singleton in its sample. The chain couples TRBV15 to TRBJ2-7; D possibly matches TRBD1 or TRBD2 (6 bases each). In germline, CDR1 is LNHNV, CDR2 YYDKDF (reference sequence). V dropped 0 bases and J dropped 1 base, with 16 bases sitting between them. The CDR3 loop spans 17 amino acids. The CDR3 reads CATSRDLWGAGSYEQYF. The CDR3 nucleotides read TGTGCCACCAGCAGAGATCTATGGGGGGCGGGGTCCTACGAGCAGTACTTC.

This clonotype was picked up a small number of times. The J gene is TRBJ2-2, the V gene TRBV6-5, with TRBD2 matching 9 bases. This CDR3 comprises 16 residues. The trim removed 0 bases at V and 4 bases at J, leaving 3 bases unmatched. Per the germline V gene, CDR1 is MNHEY and CDR2 is SVGAGI. The CDR3 spells CASSYSKLAGTGELFF. The CDR3, as DNA: TGTGCCAGCAGTTACTCGAAACTAGCGGGCACCGGGGAGCTGTTTTTT.

The gene calls are TRBV6-1 and TRBJ2-7; no firm D call. The CDR3 covers 14 residues. CDR1 is MNHNS and CDR2 is SASEGT in the germline V gene. V lost 7 bases and J lost 0, with 13 bases in between. This CDR3 is CASTGRPSSYEQYF. DNA of the CDR3: TGTGCCAGCACAGGACGGCCGAGCTCCTACGAGCAGTACTTC.

The chain combines TRBV12-3 or TRBV12-4 with TRBJ2-7; no reliable D call. V lost 4 bases and J lost 5, with 9 bases in between. The CDR3 runs to 12 residues. This chain's CDR3 is CASSSQVNEQYF. The CDR3 nucleotides read TGTGCCAGCAGTTCACAAGTTAACGAGCAGTACTTC.

This chain uses TRBV7-2 with TRBJ2-1; D gene ambiguous. Germline V gives CDR1 SGHTA, CDR2 FQGNSA. V was shortened by 4 bases and J by 10 bases, with 17 bases between the two germline ends. The length of the CDR3 is 14 residues. CDR3 protein: CASSSVRRPREQFF. Written as DNA, the CDR3 is TGTGCCAGCAGCTCCGTCCGCAGGCCTCGGGAGCAGTTCTTC.

This clonotype was counted a few times. The DNA is omitted, as the CDR3 cannot be located on it reliably, and the CDR3 follows TCRdb's listing. The rearrangement links TRBV4-2 to TRBJ1-2; the table assigns TRBD1, which was not confirmed against the DNA. The CDR3 numbers 16 amino acids, ends counted. Germline-derived CDR1 and CDR2 are LGHNA and YNFKEQ. CDR3 residues: CASSQDSGQGIRGYTF.

This clonotype occurred a few times. The chain is built from TRBV20-1 and TRBJ2-3; D is perhaps TRBD1 (5 bases). The CDR3 has 16 amino acids. Germline values: CDR1 DFQATT, CDR2 SNEGSKA (reference sequence). Trimming left V 0 bases short and J 0 bases short, with 13 bases between. The CDR3: CSARDPGRVSTDTQYF. The CDR3 coding sequence is TGCAGTGCTAGAGATCCGGGCAGGGTGAGCACAGATACGCAGTATTTT.

The chain uses TRBV12-3 or TRBV12-4 and TRBJ2-4; 7 positions match TRBD1. Trimming removed 9 bases from V and 6 bases from J; junction bases left unmatched: 5. This CDR3 spans 12 amino acids. CDR3 DNA sequence: TGTGCCAGTGGCCGGGACAGAAACATTCAGTACTTC. It is translated as CASGRDRNIQYF.

This clonotype turned up a few times. This chain connects TRBV7-2 to TRBJ2-1; D is unresolved. This CDR3 has 13 amino acids. The V gene lost 0 bases and the J gene lost 4 bases, with 4 bases spanning the gap. Germline values: CDR1 SGHTA, CDR2 FQGNSA. As DNA, the CDR3 is TGTGCCAGCAGCTTAGCGAGGTACAATGAGCAGTTCTTC. Translated, it gives CASSLARYNEQFF. Combining the CDR3 with reference TRBV7-2 and TRBJ2-1 gives the whole variable domain GAGVSQSPSNKVTEKGKDVELRCDPISGHTALYWYRQSLGQGLEFLIYFQGNSAPDKSGLPSDRFSAERTGGSVSTLTIQRTQQEDSAVYLCASSLARYNEQFFGPGTRLTVL.